This T cell receptor beta chain emerged from a study of T cell repertoires in cytomegalovirus infection. As for the study in general: Public TCR beta signatures provided an indication of both CMV infection and a matching HLA type.

Trimming cost V 3 bases and J 4 bases, with 14 bases left between them. The CDR3 consists of 15 residues. Notes on the study in general: People with CMV and the relevant HLA were identified by cumulative public TCR beta family frequency. HLA-C-restricted TCR beta clonotypes specific for CMV led the ex vivo response.

TCRdb fed the reads into MiXCR, producing one record per CDR3 protein. The profile shows about 360,000 distinct CDR3 sequences, over 15% of them singletons. Comment on this clonotype: The antigen is not known.

The sequence came from a human donor in good health (CMV status not recorded). Some clones in this sample may be carry-over from other donors' samples. This sequence joins TRBV12-3 or TRBV12-4 and TRBJ2-3, with unresolved D. What was sequenced was PBMCs. The CDR3 sequence: CASSLSGSSADTQYF. Written as DNA, the CDR3 is TGTGCCAGCAGTTTGTCCGGGTCCAGCGCAGATACGCAGTATTTT.